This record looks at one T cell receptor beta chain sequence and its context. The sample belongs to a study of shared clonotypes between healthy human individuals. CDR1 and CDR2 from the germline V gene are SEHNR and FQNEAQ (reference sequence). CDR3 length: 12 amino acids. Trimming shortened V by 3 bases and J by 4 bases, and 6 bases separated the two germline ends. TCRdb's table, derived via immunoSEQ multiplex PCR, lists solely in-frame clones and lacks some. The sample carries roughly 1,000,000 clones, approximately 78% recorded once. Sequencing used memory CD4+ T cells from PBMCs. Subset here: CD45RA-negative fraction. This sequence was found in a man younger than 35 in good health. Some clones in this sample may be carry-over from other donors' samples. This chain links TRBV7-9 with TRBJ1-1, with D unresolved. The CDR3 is CASSFVPTEAFF. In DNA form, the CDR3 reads TGTGCCAGCAGCTTCGTGCCCACTGAAGCTTTCTTT.